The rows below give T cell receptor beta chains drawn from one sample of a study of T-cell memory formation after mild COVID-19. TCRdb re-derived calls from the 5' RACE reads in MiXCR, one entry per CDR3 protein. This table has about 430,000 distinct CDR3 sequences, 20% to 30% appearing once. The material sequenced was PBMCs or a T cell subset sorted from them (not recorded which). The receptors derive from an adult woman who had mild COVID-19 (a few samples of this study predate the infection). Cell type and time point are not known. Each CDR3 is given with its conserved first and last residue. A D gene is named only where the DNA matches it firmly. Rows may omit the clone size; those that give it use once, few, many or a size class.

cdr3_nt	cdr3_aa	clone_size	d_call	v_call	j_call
TGTGCCAGCTCACAAAACAGGGAGGGCACTGAAGCTTTCTTT	CASSQNREGTEAFF	few	NA	TRBV18	TRBJ1-1
TGTGCCATCAGGGGACAGGGGGAGACCCAGTACTTC	CAIRGQGETQYF	few	TRBD1	TRBV10-3	TRBJ2-5
TGCGCCAGCAGCTTGGGGGCTGGTAATGAAAAACTGTTTTTT	CASSLGAGNEKLFF	few	NA	TRBV5-1	TRBJ1-4
TGTGCCAGCAGCTCCCAAGGGGGAGATACGCAGTATTTT	CASSSQGGDTQYF	NA	NA	TRBV11-2	TRBJ2-3
TGTGCCAGCAGTTCAGGGACTAGCGGGAGATCGTATGAGCAGTTCTTC	CASSSGTSGRSYEQFF	few	TRBD2	TRBV27	TRBJ2-1
TGTGCCAGCAGTGCCTCGGCAGGGCAGGCTGAAGCTTTCTTT	CASSASAGQAEAFF	once	NA	TRBV12-3/TRBV12-4	TRBJ1-1
TGTGCCAGCAGCTTAGGGGGACAGGGGGGATTCACGGAGACCCAGTACTTC	CASSLGGQGGFTETQYF	few	TRBD1	TRBV11-2	TRBJ2-5
TGTGCCAGCAGTCCCTCGAGAGCGGGCAGTAGGAAAAATCAGCCCCAGCATTTT	CASSPSRAGSRKNQPQHF	NA	NA	TRBV6-2/TRBV6-3	TRBJ1-5
TGCAGCGTTGAATCCATTAACGAGGGAGCACTCCACGAGCAGTACTTC	CSVESINEGALHEQYF	few	NA	TRBV29-1	TRBJ2-7
TGTGCCAGCAGTTACTCAGGGAGGGATGGGGAAAAACTGTTTTTT	CASSYSGRDGEKLFF	NA	NA	TRBV6-5	TRBJ1-4
TGTGCCAGCAGCCAAGAAAGGGGTTCAGGGCTGTTTTTT	CASSQERGSGLFF	few	NA	TRBV3-1	TRBJ2-2